The 29 T cell receptor beta chains below were found in one sample sequenced in a study of T-cell memory formation after mild COVID-19. TCRdb called the 5' RACE reads again in MiXCR, with one record for every CDR3 protein. The sample holds fewer than 400,000 distinct CDR3 sequences; about a sixth are singletons and the top ten take 20% to 25%. The sequenced material came from PBMCs or a T cell subset sorted from them (not recorded which). These receptors were collected from a man younger than 35 who had mild COVID-19 (a few samples of this study predate the infection). Cell type and time point are not known.

This clonotype was counted between two and nine times. The chain is built from TRBV7-9 and TRBJ1-4, with a weak D call TRBD1 (6 bases). Germline-derived CDR1 and CDR2 are SEHNR and FQNEAQ (reference sequence). V was cut by 6 bases and J by 2 bases, with 16 bases left in between. The CDR3 totals 16 residues. The CDR3 spells CASSPPDSITNEKLFF. Here the CDR3 DNA reads TGTGCCAGCAGTCCGCCGGACAGTATTACTAATGAAAAACTGTTTTTT.

The genes are TRBV5-4 and TRBJ2-7, with D possibly being TRBD2 (5 bases). V shed 3 bases and J shed 1 base, with 8 bases lying between them. Germline-derived CDR1 and CDR2 are SGHNT and YYREEE (reference sequence). The CDR3 is 13 amino acids. This chain's CDR3 is CASSSGDSYEQYF. As DNA, the CDR3 is TGTGCCAGCAGCTCCGGGGATTCCTACGAGCAGTACTTC.

The table lists this clonotype with a few counts. The chain couples TRBV5-5 to TRBJ2-7; D remains ambiguous. Germline loops: CDR1 SGHKS, CDR2 YYEKEE (reference sequence). The CDR3 runs to 12 residues. Trimming removed 0 bases from V and 5 bases from J, with 6 bases in between. The CDR3 DNA sequence: TGTGCCAGCAGCTTGGAAGTGAACGAGCAGTACTTC. Translated: CASSLEVNEQYF.

This clonotype was seen more than once but under ten times. The CDR3 sequence: CASSLYSGGPYNEQFF. The CDR3 DNA reads as TGCGCCAGCAGCTTGTACAGCGGGGGACCTTACAATGAGCAGTTCTTC. This rearrangement joins TRBV5-1 to TRBJ2-1; 8 bases line up with TRBD2. The CDR3 consists of 16 residues. CDR1 and CDR2 from the germline V gene are SGHRS and YFSETQ. The ends lost 1 base at V and 4 bases at J; junction bases unmatched: 7.

This clonotype was picked up a small number of times. The chain carries TRBV2 and TRBJ1-1; no firm D call. This CDR3 has 11 residues. Germline V lookup: CDR1 SNHLY, CDR2 FYNNEI. Trimming pared 5 bases from V and 11 bases from J, leaving 12 bases between. The CDR3 sequence is CASSPTGGAFF. In DNA, the CDR3 is TGTGCCAGCAGTCCTACTGGTGGGGCTTTCTTT.

V and J are TRBV16 and TRBJ2-7; D is tentatively TRBD1 or TRBD2 (5 bases each). Germline V gene lookup returns CDR1 KGHSY and CDR2 FQNENV. The CDR3 sequence is 14 residues long. V lost 6 bases and J lost 4, with 16 bases in between. The CDR3 sequence: CASSPGPGLYEQYF. The CDR3 DNA follows: TGTGCCAGCAGTCCAGGGCCGGGGTTGTACGAGCAGTACTTC.

There are a few counts of this clonotype. The chain is built from TRBV9 and TRBJ1-3, with D possibly being TRBD1 (5 bases). The CDR3 is 12 residues long. Germline-derived CDR1 and CDR2 are SGDLS and YYNGEE. Trimming removed 7 bases at V and 4 bases at J, with 9 bases between. In DNA, the CDR3 is TGTGCCAGCGGGGGGGACGGAAACACCATATATTTT. Translated: CASGGDGNTIYF.

This clonotype was detected a few times. The genes are TRBV19 and TRBJ2-3; tentatively, D is TRBD1 (6 bases). The germline V gene encodes CDR1 LNHDA and CDR2 SQIVND (reference sequence). The V end was cut by 3 bases, the J end by 10 bases, with 11 bases between. The length of the CDR3 is 12 residues. CDR3 in DNA: TGTGCCAGTAGTATGGACAGACTGGCGCAGTATTTT. Translated, it gives CASSMDRLAQYF.

This clonotype showed up just a few times. The chain has TRBV10-3 and TRBJ1-3; a weak D match, TRBD1 (6 bases). This CDR3 contains 15 residues. Per the germline V gene, CDR1 is ENHRY and CDR2 is SYGVKD. With 3 bases removed from V and 4 bases from J, the gap between germline ends came to 13 bases. The CDR3 reads CAISDTDRLGNTIYF. The DNA of the CDR3 is TGTGCCATCAGTGATACAGACAGGCTCGGAAACACCATATATTTT.

This clonotype was observed at least ten times. The rearrangement links TRBV7-2 to TRBJ1-1; perhaps TRBD1 as D (6 bases). The CDR3 is 16 amino acids. Trimming pared 5 bases from V and 0 bases from J, leaving 16 bases between. The germline V gene has CDR1 SGHTA and CDR2 FQGNSA. Here the CDR3 DNA reads TGTGCCAGCAGCGAAGAACAGGGCCCGTTGAACACTGAAGCTTTCTTT. This encodes CASSEEQGPLNTEAFF.

For the CDR3, the DNA is TGCAGCGTTCCGGGCCAGGGGACGGTTGGCTACACCTTC. Protein product: CSVPGQGTVGYTF. The J gene is TRBJ1-2, the V gene TRBV29-1; a possible D gene is TRBD1 (6 bases). V was trimmed by 5 bases and J by 7 bases, leaving 17 bases between them. Looked up from germline, CDR1 is SQVTM and CDR2 is ANQGSEA. CDR3 size: 13 residues.

The chain has TRBV7-3 and TRBJ2-1; D might be TRBD1 (5 bases). The CDR3 covers 13 residues. Trimming cost V 1 base and J 6 bases, with 7 bases left between them. Germline loops: CDR1 SGHTA, CDR2 FQGTGA. CDR3 sequence (DNA): TGTGCCAGCAGCTTAAGTGGGGCCAATGAGCAGTTCTTC. It encodes CASSLSGANEQFF.

This clonotype was seen ten or more times. The V and J genes are TRBV7-2 and TRBJ1-2; possibly TRBD1 for D (5 bases). CDR3 length equals 14 residues. CDR1 and CDR2 from the germline V gene are SGHTA and FQGNSA. The ends were cut back, 5 bases at V and 1 base at J, with 11 bases in the middle. The CDR3 reads CASSLRDLNYGYTF. CDR3 nucleotide sequence: TGTGCCAGCAGCCTACGGGACCTTAACTATGGCTACACCTTC.

This clonotype showed up many times. The CDR3 region has the DNA TGTGCCAGCAGCTTATGGAGAGAGGGCTACACCTTC. Residues: CASSLWREGYTF. This chain links TRBV11-1 with TRBJ1-2; D gene ambiguous. Germline V CDR1 and CDR2: SGHAT, FQDESV (reference sequence). Between the trimmed V and J ends, which lost 2 bases and 8 bases, there was a span of 9 bases. This CDR3 has 12 amino acids.

There are a few counts of this clonotype. J is TRBJ2-2 and V is TRBV6-2 or TRBV6-3; the match to TRBD1 covers 9 bases. The CDR3 covers 13 residues. With V trimmed by 8 bases and J by 5 bases, 3 bases remained unmatched. Germline CDR1 is MNHEY and CDR2 is SVGEGT. CDR3 nucleotide sequence: TGTGCCAGCGCGGGACAGGGAACCGGGGAGCTGTTTTTT. Its translation is CASAGQGTGELFF.

This clonotype was found a few times. This rearrangement joins TRBV7-6 to TRBJ2-1; TRBD1 agrees at 9 bases. V trimming: 3 bases; J trimming: 8 bases; junction bases outside the gene matches: 5. Germline V gene lookup returns CDR1 SGHVS and CDR2 FNYEAQ. The CDR3 sequence is 14 residues long. The CDR3 reads CASSLTGGRYEQFF. The CDR3 region has the DNA TGTGCCAGCAGCTTGACAGGGGGTCGTTATGAGCAGTTCTTC.

The chain links TRBV18 to TRBJ1-4, with D hard to call. Germline V CDR1 and CDR2: KGHSH, LQKENI. V gave up 3 bases and J gave up 6 bases, with 14 bases separating them. This CDR3 region has 15 residues. The CDR3 reads CASSPRRLDHEKLFF. The CDR3 nucleotides read TGTGCCAGCTCACCCCGACGGTTAGACCATGAAAAACTGTTTTTT.

The chain recombines TRBV7-3 with TRBJ1-1; the D is unclear. The CDR3 sequence is 14 residues long. Between the trimmed V and J ends, which lost 2 bases and 5 bases, there was a span of 12 bases. CDR1 is SGHTA, CDR2 FQGTGA, per germline. CDR3 sequence: CASSLLGRGTEAFF. CDR3 in DNA: TGTGCCAGCAGCTTACTCGGGAGAGGTACTGAAGCTTTCTTT. The full variable domain, with the rest looked up from reference TRBV7-3 and TRBJ1-1, is GAGVSQTPSNKVTEKGKYVELRCDPISGHTALYWYRQSLGQGPEFLIYFQGTGAADDSGLPNDRFFAVRPEGSVSTLKIQRTERGDSAVYLCASSLLGRGTEAFFGQGTRLTVV.

In its sample, this clonotype was seen a few times. V and J are TRBV30 and TRBJ2-3, with 13 bases matching TRBD2. CDR3 size: 16 residues. Looked up from germline, CDR1 is GTSNPN and CDR2 is SVGIG (reference sequence). J lost 3 bases, V lost 5 bases, and 8 bases had no gene match. The CDR3 region is CAWGPAGLAGTDTQYF. Written as DNA, the CDR3 is TGTGCCTGGGGTCCGGCGGGACTAGCGGGGACAGATACGCAGTATTTT.

This sequence joins TRBV7-9 and TRBJ2-7, with 9 bases aligning to TRBD2. V gave up 0 bases and J gave up 3 bases; unmatched junction bases: 9. CDR1 and CDR2 (germline): SEHNR, FQNEAQ (reference sequence). This CDR3 spans 17 amino acids. Here the CDR3 reads CASSLAMASGDLYEQYV. DNA of the CDR3: TGTGCCAGCAGCTTAGCGATGGCTAGCGGGGATCTCTACGAGCAGTACGTC.

The gene calls are TRBV28 and TRBJ2-7; D gene unclear. Trimming pared 5 bases from V and 2 bases from J, leaving 13 bases between. CDR1 MDHEN and CDR2 SYDVKM come from the germline V gene. The CDR3 contains 14 residues. CDR3 nucleotide sequence: TGTGCCAGCAGTATCAGACGCGCGGCCTACGAGCAGTACGTC. Translated: CASSIRRAAYEQYV.

The V gene is TRBV15, the J gene TRBJ2-1, with D perhaps assigned TRBD1 or TRBD2 (6 bases each). Per germline, CDR1 LNHNV and CDR2 YYDKDF (reference sequence). V was trimmed by 5 bases and J by 9 bases, leaving 14 bases between them. This CDR3 is built from 13 residues. The CDR3 DNA is TGTGCCACCAGCCCCGAATGGGGGGCTGAGCAGTTCTTC. Its protein product is CATSPEWGAEQFF.

This clonotype was detected a few times. The chain combines TRBV7-9 with TRBJ1-2; 11 nucleotides agree with TRBD1. Looked up from germline, CDR1 is SEHNR and CDR2 is FQNEAQ (reference sequence). The CDR3 covers 17 residues. The V and J ends lost 5 bases and 4 bases, in that order; junction bases with no gene match: 12. CDR3 sequence (DNA): TGTGCCAGCAGCCCAGGACAGGGGGCCCTGATCGGCTATGGCTACACCTTC. It encodes CASSPGQGALIGYGYTF.

The rearrangement links TRBV4-2 to TRBJ1-4; perhaps TRBD1 as D (5 bases). Germline loops: CDR1 LGHNA, CDR2 YNFKEQ. The CDR3 has 16 residues. V was shortened by 0 bases and J by 8 bases, with 16 bases between the two germline ends. This chain's CDR3 is CASSQEDTQGDEKLFF. The CDR3 DNA sequence: TGTGCCAGCAGCCAAGAAGATACCCAGGGTGACGAAAAACTGTTTTTT.

This clonotype was detected only a few times. The chain couples TRBV6-1 to TRBJ1-2; D call uncertain. V shed 11 bases and J shed 0 bases, with 13 bases lying between them. Germline-derived CDR1 and CDR2 are MNHNS and SASEGT. There are 13 residues in the CDR3. CDR3 region: CASHLGPNYGYTF. CDR3 sequence (DNA): TGTGCCTCCCACCTAGGACCTAACTATGGCTACACCTTC.

This clonotype was counted only a few times. The rearrangement links TRBV6-1 to TRBJ2-3; the match to TRBD2 covers 8 bases. Germline trimming cut 4 bases from V and 3 bases from J; bases unmatched to any gene: 3. This CDR3 spans 14 amino acids. Per the germline V gene, CDR1 is MNHNS and CDR2 is SASEGT. CDR3 DNA sequence: TGTGCCAGCAGTGGGCGGGGGGAAACAGATACGCAGTATTTT. Translating gives CASSGRGETDTQYF.

At least ten counts were recorded for this clonotype. The V call is TRBV10-3, the J call TRBJ2-7; D is uncertain. Germline V gene sequence: CDR1 ENHRY, CDR2 SYGVKD. V was trimmed by 3 bases and J by 0 bases, leaving 9 bases between them. CDR3 length: 14 residues. The DNA for the CDR3 is TGTGCCATCAGTGATATCCGCAGCTCCTACGAGCAGTACGTC. It translates to CAISDIRSSYEQYV.

The gene calls are TRBV12-3 or TRBV12-4 and TRBJ1-5; D may be TRBD1 (5 bases). The germline V and J ends were trimmed by 8 bases and 0 bases, with 8 bases remaining between them. This CDR3 is 13 amino acids long. The CDR3 is CASSGGSNQPQHF. As DNA, the CDR3 is TGTGCCAGCTCTGGGGGTAGCAATCAGCCCCAGCATTTT.

This clonotype occurred many times. This chain joins TRBV7-2 and TRBJ2-2, with 7 bases fitting TRBD2. Trimming cost V 4 bases and J 5 bases; bases outside gene matches: 7. Germline lookup yields CDR1 SGHTA and CDR2 FQGNSA. This CDR3 spans 15 amino acids. CDR3 sequence (DNA): TGTGCCAGCAGCTCCCGTCCGGGACTAACCGGGGAGCTGTTTTTT. Translating gives CASSSRPGLTGELFF.